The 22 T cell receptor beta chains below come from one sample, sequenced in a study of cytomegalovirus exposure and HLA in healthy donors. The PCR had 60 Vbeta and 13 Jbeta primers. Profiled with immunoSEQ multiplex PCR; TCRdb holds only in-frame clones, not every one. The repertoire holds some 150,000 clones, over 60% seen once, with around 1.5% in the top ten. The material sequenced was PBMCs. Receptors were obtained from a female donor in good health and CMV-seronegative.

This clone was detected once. The DNA of the CDR3 is TGTGCCAGTAGTATAGTCCACAGCAGCTCCTACGAGCAGTACTTC. This translates into CASSIVHSSSYEQYF. This chain joins TRBV19 and TRBJ2-7; no clear D gene. This CDR3 contains 15 residues. The V gene lost 1 base and the J gene lost 0 bases, with 10 bases spanning the gap. Germline V gene sequence: CDR1 LNHDA, CDR2 SQIVND (reference sequence).

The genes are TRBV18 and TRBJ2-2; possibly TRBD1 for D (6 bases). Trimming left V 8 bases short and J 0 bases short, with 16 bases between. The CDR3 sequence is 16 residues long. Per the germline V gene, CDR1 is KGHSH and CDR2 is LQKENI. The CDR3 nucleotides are TGTGCCAGCGCTATGGGACAAGATGCGAACACCGGGGAGCTGTTTTTT. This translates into CASAMGQDANTGELFF.

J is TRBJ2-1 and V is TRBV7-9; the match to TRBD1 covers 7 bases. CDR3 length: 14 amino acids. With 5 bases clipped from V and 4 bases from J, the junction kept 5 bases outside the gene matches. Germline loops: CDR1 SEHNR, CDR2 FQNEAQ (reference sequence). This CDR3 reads CASSRADRYNEQFF. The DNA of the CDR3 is TGTGCCAGCAGCCGAGCGGACAGGTACAATGAGCAGTTCTTC.

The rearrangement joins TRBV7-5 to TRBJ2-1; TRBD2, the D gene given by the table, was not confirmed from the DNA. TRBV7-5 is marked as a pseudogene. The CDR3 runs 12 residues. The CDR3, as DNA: TGTGCCAGAAGGGGGAGGGCGCGCGAGCAGTTCTTC. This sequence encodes CARRGRAREQFF.

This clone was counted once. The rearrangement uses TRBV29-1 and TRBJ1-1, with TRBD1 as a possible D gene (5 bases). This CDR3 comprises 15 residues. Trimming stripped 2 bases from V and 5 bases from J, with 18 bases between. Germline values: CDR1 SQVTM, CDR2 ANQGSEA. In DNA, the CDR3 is TGCAGCGTTGAAATTAGGAGCCTCCGGGGGACTGAAGCTTTCTTT. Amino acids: CSVEIRSLRGTEAFF.

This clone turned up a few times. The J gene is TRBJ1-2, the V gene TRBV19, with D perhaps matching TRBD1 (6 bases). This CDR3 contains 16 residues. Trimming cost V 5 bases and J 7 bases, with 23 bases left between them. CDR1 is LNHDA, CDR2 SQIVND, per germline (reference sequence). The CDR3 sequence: CASSLDSFPSTTGYTF. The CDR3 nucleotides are TGTGCCAGTAGTCTGGACAGTTTCCCTTCCACTACTGGCTACACCTTC.

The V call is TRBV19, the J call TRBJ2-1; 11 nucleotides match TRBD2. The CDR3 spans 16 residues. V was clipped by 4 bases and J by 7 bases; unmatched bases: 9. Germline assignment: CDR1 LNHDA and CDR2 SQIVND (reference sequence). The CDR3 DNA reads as TGTGCCAGTAGTACAATACTAGCGGGGGAGAATAATGAGCAGTTCTTC. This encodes CASSTILAGENNEQFF.

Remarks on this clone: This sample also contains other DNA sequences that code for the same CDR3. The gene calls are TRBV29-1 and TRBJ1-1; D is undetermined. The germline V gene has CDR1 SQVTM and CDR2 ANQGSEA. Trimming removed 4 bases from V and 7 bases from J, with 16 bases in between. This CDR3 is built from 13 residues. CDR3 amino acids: CSVVLSSHCEAFF. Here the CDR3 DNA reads TGCAGCGTTGTTTTATCATCGCACTGTGAAGCTTTCTTT.

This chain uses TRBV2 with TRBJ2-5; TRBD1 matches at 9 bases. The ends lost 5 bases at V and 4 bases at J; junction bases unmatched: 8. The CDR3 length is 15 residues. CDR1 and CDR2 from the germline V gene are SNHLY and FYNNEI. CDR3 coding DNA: TGTGCCAGCAGTTTATCGACAGGGGGTGGAGAGACCCAGTACTTC. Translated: CASSLSTGGGETQYF. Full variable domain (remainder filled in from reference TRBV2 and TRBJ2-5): EPEVTQTPSHQVTQMGQEVILRCVPISNHLYFYWYRQILGQKVEFLVSFYNNEISEKSEIFDDQFSVERPDGSNFTLKIRSTKLEDSAMYFCASSLSTGGGETQYFGPGTRLLVL.

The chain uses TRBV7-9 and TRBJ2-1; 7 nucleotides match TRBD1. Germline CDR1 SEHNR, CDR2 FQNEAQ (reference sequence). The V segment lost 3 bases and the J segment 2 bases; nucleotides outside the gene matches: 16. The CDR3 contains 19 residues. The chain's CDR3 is CASSFILGDRERTYNEQFF. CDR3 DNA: TGTGCCAGCAGCTTCATCCTGGGAGACAGGGAAAGAACCTACAATGAGCAGTTCTTC.

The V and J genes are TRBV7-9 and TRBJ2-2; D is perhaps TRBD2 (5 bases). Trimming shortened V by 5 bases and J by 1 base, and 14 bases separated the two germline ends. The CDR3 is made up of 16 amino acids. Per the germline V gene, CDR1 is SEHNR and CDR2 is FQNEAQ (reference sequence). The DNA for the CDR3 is TGTGCCAGCAGCCCCCCGCCGGGAATGAACACCGGGGAGCTGTTTTTT. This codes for CASSPPPGMNTGELFF.

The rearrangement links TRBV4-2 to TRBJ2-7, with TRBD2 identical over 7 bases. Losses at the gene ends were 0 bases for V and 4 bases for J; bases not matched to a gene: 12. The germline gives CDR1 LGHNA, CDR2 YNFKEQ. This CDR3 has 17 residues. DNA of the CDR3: TGTGCCAGCAGCCAAGATCTCTCCCAGCGGGGTGATTACGAGCAGTACTTC. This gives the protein CASSQDLSQRGDYEQYF.

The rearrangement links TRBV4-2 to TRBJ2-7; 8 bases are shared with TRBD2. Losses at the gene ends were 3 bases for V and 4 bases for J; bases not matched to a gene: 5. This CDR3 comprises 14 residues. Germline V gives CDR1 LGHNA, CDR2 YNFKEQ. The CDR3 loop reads CASSQGLGEYEQYF. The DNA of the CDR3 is TGTGCCAGCAGCCAGGGACTAGGCGAGTACGAGCAGTACTTC.

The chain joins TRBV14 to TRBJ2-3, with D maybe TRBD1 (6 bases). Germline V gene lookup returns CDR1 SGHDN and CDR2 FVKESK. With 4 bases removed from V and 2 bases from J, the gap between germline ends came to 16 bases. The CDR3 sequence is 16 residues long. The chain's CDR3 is CASSLLGGTTTDTQYF. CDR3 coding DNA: TGTGCCAGCAGCCTCCTAGGGGGTACTACCACAGATACGCAGTATTTT.

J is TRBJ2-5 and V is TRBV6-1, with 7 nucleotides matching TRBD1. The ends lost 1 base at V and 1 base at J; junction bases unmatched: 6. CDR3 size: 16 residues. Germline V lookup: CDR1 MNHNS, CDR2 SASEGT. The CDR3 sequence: CASSEGGQFVQETQYF. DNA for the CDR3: TGTGCCAGCAGTGAAGGGGGACAGTTTGTCCAAGAGACCCAGTACTTC.

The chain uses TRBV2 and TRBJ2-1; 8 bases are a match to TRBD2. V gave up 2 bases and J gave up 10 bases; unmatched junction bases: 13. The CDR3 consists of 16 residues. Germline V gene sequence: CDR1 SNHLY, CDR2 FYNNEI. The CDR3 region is CASSETGTSFRGEQFF. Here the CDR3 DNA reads TGTGCCAGCAGTGAAACCGGGACTAGTTTTAGGGGAGAGCAGTTCTTC.

The CDR3 region is CASSLIAISPLHF. The CDR3 DNA follows: TGTGCCAGCAGCCTCATAGCTATTTCACCCCTCCACTTT. The rearrangement uses TRBV7-8 and TRBJ1-6; D not resolved. CDR1 and CDR2 from the germline V gene are SGHVS and FQNEAQ. The germline V and J ends were trimmed by 5 bases and 9 bases, with 11 bases remaining between them. The CDR3 length is 13 residues. The entire variable domain, with the rest obtained from reference TRBV7-8 and TRBJ1-6, is as follows: GAGVSQSPRYKVAKRGQDVALRCDPISGHVSLFWYQQALGQGPEFLTYFQNEAQLDKSGLPSDRFFAERPEGSVSTLKIQRTQQEDSAVYLCASSLIAISPLHFGNGTRLTVT.

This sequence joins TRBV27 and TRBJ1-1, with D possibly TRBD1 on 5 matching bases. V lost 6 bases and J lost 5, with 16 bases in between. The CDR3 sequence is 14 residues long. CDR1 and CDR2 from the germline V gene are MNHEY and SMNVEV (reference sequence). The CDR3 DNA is TGTGCCAGCAGCTCACAAGGGGTTCCTACTGAAGCTTTCTTT. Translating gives CASSSQGVPTEAFF.

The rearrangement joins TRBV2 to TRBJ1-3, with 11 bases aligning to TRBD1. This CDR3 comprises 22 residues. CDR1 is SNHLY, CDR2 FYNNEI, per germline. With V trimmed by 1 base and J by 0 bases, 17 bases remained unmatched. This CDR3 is CASSEVSSRDRGSWASGNTIYF. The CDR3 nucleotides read TGTGCCAGCAGTGAAGTCTCTTCGAGGGACAGGGGGTCATGGGCCTCTGGAAACACCATATATTTT.

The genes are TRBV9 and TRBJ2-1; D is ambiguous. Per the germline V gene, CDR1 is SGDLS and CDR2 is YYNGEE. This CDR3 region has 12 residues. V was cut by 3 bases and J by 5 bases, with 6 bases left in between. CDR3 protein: CASSERNNEQFF. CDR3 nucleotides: TGTGCCAGCAGCGAGAGGAACAATGAGCAGTTCTTC.

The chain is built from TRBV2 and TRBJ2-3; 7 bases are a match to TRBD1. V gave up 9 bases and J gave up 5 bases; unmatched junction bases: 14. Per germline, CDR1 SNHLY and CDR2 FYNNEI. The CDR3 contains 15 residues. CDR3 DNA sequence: TGTGCCAGAGAGGGACAGAAAGAAATAGGAGATACGCAGTATTTT. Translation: CAREGQKEIGDTQYF.

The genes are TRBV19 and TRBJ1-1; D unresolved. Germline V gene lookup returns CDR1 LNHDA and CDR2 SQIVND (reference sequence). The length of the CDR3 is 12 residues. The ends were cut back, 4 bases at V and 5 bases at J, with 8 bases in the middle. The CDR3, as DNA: TGTGCCAGTAGTACCGGGAGGACTGAAGCTTTCTTT. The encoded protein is CASSTGRTEAFF.